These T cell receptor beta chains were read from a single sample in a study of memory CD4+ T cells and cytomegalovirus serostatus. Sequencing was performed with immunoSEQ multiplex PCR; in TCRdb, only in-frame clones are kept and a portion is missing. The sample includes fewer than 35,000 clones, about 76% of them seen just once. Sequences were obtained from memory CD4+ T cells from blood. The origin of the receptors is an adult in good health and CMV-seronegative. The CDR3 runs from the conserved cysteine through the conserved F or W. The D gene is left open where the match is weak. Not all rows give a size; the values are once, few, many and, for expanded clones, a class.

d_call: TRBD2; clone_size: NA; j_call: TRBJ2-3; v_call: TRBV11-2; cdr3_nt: TGTGCCAGCAGCTTAGGGCGGGAGGCATCAGATACGCAGTATTTT; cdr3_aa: CASSLGREASDTQYF
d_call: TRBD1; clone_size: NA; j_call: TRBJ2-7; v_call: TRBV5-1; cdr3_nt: TGCGCCAGCAGCCCAGGACAGGGAATATTCTACGAGCAGTACTTC; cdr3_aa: CASSPGQGIFYEQYF
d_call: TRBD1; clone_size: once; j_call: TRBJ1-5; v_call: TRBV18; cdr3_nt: TGTGCCAGCTCACCGGGACAGGGTAGCAATCAGCCCCAGCATTTT; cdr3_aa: CASSPGQGSNQPQHF
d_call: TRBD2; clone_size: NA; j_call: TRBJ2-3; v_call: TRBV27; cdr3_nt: TGTGCCAGCAGTTTTAGCGGGGGAAGCACAGATACGCAGTATTTT; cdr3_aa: CASSFSGGSTDTQYF
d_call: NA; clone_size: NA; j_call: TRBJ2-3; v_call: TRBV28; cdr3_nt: TGTGCCAGCAGTTTATTTAGGACAGATACGCAGTATTTT; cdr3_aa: CASSLFRTDTQYF
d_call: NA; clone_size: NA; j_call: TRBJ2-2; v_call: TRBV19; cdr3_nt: TGTGCCAGTAGTATAAGGCCGACGAACACCGGGGAGCTGTTTTTT; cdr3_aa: CASSIRPTNTGELFF
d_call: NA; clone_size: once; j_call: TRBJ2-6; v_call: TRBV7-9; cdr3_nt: TGTGCCAGCAGCCCAGGGTACGCTGGGGCCAACGTCCTGACTTTC; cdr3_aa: CASSPGYAGANVLTF
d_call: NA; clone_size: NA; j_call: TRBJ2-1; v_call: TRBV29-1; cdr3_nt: TGCAGCGTTCTCCCCAAGGACAGGGGGGGGCTAGCGGGAAAATATGAGCAGTTCTTC; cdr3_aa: CSVLPKDRGGLAGKYEQFF
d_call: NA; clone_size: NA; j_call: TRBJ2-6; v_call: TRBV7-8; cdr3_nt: TGTGTCAGCAGCTCTGGACGCCAGCTGGCCAACGTCCTGACTTTC; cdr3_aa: CVSSSGRQLANVLTF
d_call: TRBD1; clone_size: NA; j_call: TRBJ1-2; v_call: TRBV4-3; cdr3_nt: TGCGCCAGCAGCCAAGGGGGACAGGCGTTCAGTGGCTACACCTTC; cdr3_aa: CASSQGGQAFSGYTF
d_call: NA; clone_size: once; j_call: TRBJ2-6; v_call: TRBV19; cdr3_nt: TGTGCCAGTAGTACTTCCAAATCTCCTGGGGCCAACGTCCTGACTTTC; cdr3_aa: CASSTSKSPGANVLTF
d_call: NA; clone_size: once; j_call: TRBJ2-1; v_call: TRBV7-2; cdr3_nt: TGTGCCAGCAGCTTACCCGGGAGCCCTTACAATGAGCAGTTCTTC; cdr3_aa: CASSLPGSPYNEQFF
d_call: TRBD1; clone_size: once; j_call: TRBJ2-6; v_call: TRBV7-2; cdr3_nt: TGTGCCAGCAGCCCCGGGGCAGGGGGTCGGGGGGCCAACGTCCTGACTTTC; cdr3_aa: CASSPGAGGRGANVLTF
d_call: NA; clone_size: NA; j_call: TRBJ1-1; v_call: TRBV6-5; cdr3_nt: TGTGCCAGCAGTTACCAAAACAGGAACACTGAAGCTTTCTTT; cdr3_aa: CASSYQNRNTEAFF
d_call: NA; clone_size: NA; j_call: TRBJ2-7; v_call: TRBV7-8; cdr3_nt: TGTGCCAGCAGCTTGAACAGCCGAAGCTCCTACGAGCAGTACTTC; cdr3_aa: CASSLNSRSSYEQYF
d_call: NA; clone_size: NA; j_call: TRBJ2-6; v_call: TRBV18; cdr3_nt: TGTGCCAGCTCACCATTGGCAGCCTCTGGGGCCAACGTCCTGACTTTC; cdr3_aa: CASSPLAASGANVLTF
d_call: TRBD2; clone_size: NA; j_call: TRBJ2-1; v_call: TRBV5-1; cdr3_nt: TGCGCCAGCAGCTTCGACCCGGGGGGGCCTACTGAGCAGTTCTTC; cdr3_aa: CASSFDPGGPTEQFF
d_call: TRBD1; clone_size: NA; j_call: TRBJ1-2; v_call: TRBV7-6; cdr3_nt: TGTGCCAGCAGCTTGAGATTGGGACAGGGGGCGCGCGGCTACACCTTC; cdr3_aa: CASSLRLGQGARGYTF
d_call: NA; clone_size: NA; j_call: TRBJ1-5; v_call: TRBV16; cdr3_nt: TGTGCCAGCGCCCGGGGGGCCGGCAATCAGCCCCAGCATTTT; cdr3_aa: CASARGAGNQPQHF
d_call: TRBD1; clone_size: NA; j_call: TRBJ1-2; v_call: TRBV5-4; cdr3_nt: TGTGCCAGCAGCTTGGAGGGGGCGTACTATGGCTACACCTTC; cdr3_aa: CASSLEGAYYGYTF
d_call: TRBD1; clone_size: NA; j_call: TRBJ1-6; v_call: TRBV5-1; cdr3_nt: TGCGCCAGCAGCTGGGACAGAGTAGATGCTTCACCCCTCCACTTT; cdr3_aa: CASSWDRVDASPLHF
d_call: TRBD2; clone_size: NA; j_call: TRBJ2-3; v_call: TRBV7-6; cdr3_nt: TGTGCCAGCAGCTTAGGGGGACTAGCATCAGATACGCAGTATTTT; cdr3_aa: CASSLGGLASDTQYF
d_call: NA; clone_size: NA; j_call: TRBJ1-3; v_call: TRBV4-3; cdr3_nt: TGCGCCAGCAGCCAAGACCAGGATCTGGACACCATATATTTT; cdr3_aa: CASSQDQDLDTIYF
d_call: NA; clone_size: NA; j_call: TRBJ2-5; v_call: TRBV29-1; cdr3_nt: TGCAGCGTTCCGGTTGGAGAGACCCAGTACTTC; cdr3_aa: CSVPVGETQYF
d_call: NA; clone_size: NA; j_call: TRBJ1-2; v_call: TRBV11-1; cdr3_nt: TGTGCCAGCAGCTTGGGCAGCTATGGCTACACCTTC; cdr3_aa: CASSLGSYGYTF
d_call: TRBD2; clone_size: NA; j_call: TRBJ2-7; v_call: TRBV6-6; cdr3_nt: TGTGCCAGCAGTACGCGGACTAGCGGATCCTACGAGCAGTACTTC; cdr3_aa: CASSTRTSGSYEQYF
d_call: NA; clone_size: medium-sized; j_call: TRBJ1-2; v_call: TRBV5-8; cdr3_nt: TGTGCCAGCAGCTTTTACTTCGGGGAAACGAACTATGGCTACACCTTC; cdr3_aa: CASSFYFGETNYGYTF
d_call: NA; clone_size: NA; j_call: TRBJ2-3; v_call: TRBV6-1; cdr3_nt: TGTGCCAGCAGCGAAAACGGAATTAGCACAGATACGCAGTATTTT; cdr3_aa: CASSENGISTDTQYF
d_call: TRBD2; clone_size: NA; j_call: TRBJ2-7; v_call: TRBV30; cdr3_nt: TGTGCCTGGAGTCCTCTAGCGGGGGATTATGCCGAGCAGTACTTC; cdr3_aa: CAWSPLAGDYAEQYF
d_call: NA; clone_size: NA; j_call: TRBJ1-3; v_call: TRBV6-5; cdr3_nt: TGTGCCAGCAGCCGACAGTCGTTCTCTGGAAACACCATATATTTT; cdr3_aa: CASSRQSFSGNTIYF
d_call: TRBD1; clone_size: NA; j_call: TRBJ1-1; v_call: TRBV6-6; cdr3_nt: TGTGCCAGCAGCCCGACAGGGGCGATCACTGAAGCTTTCTTT; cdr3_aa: CASSPTGAITEAFF
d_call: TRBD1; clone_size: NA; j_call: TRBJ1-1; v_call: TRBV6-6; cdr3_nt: TGTGCCAGCAACCCAGGGGGTGAGGGTGGTGAAGCTTTCTTT; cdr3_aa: CASNPGGEGGEAFF
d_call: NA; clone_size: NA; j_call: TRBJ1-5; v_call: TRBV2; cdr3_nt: TGTGCCAGCAGTGATTCAGTGAATCAGCCCCAGCATTTT; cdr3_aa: CASSDSVNQPQHF
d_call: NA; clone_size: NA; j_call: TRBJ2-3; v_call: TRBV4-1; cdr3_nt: TGCGCCAGCAGCCACCCACGTGACGGGAGTAAGACAGATACGCAGTATTTT; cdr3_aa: CASSHPRDGSKTDTQYF
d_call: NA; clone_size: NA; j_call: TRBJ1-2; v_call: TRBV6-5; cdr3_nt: TGTGCCACCGACAAAGGGGGAATGGTAGGTGGCTACACCTTC; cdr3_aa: CATDKGGMVGGYTF
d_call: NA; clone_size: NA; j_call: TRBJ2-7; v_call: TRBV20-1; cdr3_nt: TGCAGCTGGGGAGAGGAGCAGTACTTC; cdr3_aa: CSWGEEQYF
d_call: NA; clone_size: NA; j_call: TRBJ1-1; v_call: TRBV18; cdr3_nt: TGTGCCAGCTCACCAGGGGCGGAGACTGAAGCTTTCTTT; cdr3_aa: CASSPGAETEAFF
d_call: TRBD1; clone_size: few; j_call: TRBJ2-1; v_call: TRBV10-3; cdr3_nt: TGTGCCATCAGTGAGGACAGGGGGTCGAATGAGCAGTTCTTC; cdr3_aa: CAISEDRGSNEQFF
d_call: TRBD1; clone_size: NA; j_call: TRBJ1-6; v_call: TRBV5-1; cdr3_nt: TGCGCCAGCAGCGACAGGGATAATTCACCCCTCCACTTT; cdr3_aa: CASSDRDNSPLHF